These T cell receptor beta chains were read from a single sample in a study of blood T cell repertoires in COVID-19. Here immunoSEQ multiplex PCR was the method, and the copy in TCRdb shows in-frame clones only, minus some. This table has over 350,000 clones, nearly 90% appearing once. The sample consisted of PBMCs or T cells enriched from blood (not recorded which). The receptor set was obtained from a woman under 30 with acute COVID-19. CDR3s include the opening cysteine and the closing phenylalanine or tryptophan. D genes are given only for firm matches. A clone size is listed for some rows: how often the clone was seen (once, few, many), or a class if it is expanded.

J	size	V	D	CDR3	DNA
TRBJ2-2	.	TRBV20-1	TRBD2	CSASIAGGPDTGELFF	TGCAGTGCTAGTATTGCGGGAGGGCCGGATACCGGGGAGCTGTTTTTT
TRBJ2-2	.	TRBV12-5	TRBD2	CASGLVAGTSGRGGGELFF	TGTGCTAGTGGTTTGGTAGCCGGGACTAGCGGGAGAGGTGGCGGGGAGCTGTTTTTT
TRBJ1-6	.	TRBV3-1/TRBV3-2	.	CASSQGRQNSPLHF	TGTGCCAGCAGCCAAGGGCGGCAAAATTCACCCCTCCACTTT
TRBJ1-1	.	TRBV4-1	.	CASSHHLGDTEAFF	TGCGCCAGCAGCCACCACCTTGGAGACACTGAAGCTTTCTTT
TRBJ1-1	.	TRBV12-3/TRBV12-4	.	CASSWAREAFF	TGTGCCAGCAGTTGGGCACGGGAAGCTTTCTTT
TRBJ2-7	once	TRBV9	.	CASSVGQGTEQYF	TGTGCCAGCAGCGTAGGTCAGGGGACCGAGCAGTACTTC
TRBJ1-2	.	TRBV11-2	TRBD1	CASSLKQGRHYGYTF	TGTGCCAGCAGCTTGAAACAGGGGCGGCACTATGGCTACACCTTC
TRBJ2-2	.	TRBV6-4	.	CASSARRQRNTGELFF	TGTGCCAGCAGTGCAAGGAGACAGAGGAACACCGGGGAGCTGTTTTTT
TRBJ2-4	.	TRBV14	.	CASSQGWSRGSPKNIQYF	TGTGCCAGCAGCCAAGGATGGTCTAGGGGATCCCCCAAAAACATTCAGTACTTC
TRBJ2-7	.	TRBV5-1	TRBD1	CASSLQHRGSYEQYF	TGCGCCAGCAGCCTACAACACAGGGGGAGCTACGAGCAGTACTTC
TRBJ1-4	once	TRBV30	TRBD1	CAWNRGLGEKLFF	TGTGCCTGGAACAGGGGTTTGGGTGAAAAACTGTTTTTT
TRBJ2-1	.	TRBV4-3	TRBD2	CASSQELAGGSYNEQFF	TGCGCCAGCAGCCAGGAACTAGCGGGAGGCTCCTACAATGAGCAGTTCTTC
TRBJ2-3	.	TRBV4-3	TRBD2	CASSQTGTSGSVDTQYF	TGCGCCAGCAGCCAAACCGGGACTAGCGGGAGCGTAGATACGCAGTATTTT
TRBJ2-7	.	TRBV12-3/TRBV12-4	.	CASSKNGGYEQYF	TGTGCCAGCAGTAAAAACGGGGGCTACGAGCAGTACTTC
TRBJ1-4	.	TRBV5-1	TRBD1	CASSRGQVEEKLFF	TGCGCCAGCAGCAGGGGACAGGTGGAGGAAAAACTGTTTTTT
TRBJ2-3	.	TRBV7-9	.	CASSPGGQYFTDTQYF	TGTGCCAGCAGCCCTGGCGGGCAGTACTTTACAGATACGCAGTATTTT
TRBJ2-7	.	TRBV12-3/TRBV12-4	.	CASSLGQSNEQYF	TGTGCCAGCAGTTTAGGACAGTCCAACGAGCAGTACTTC
TRBJ1-1	.	TRBV24-1	.	CATSDSGERNTEAFF	TGTGCCACCAGTGATTCCGGGGAGAGGAACACTGAAGCTTTCTTT
TRBJ2-2	.	TRBV19	.	CASSQLRTGELFF	TGTGCCAGTAGCCAACTACGGACCGGGGAGCTGTTTTTT
TRBJ2-7	.	TRBV27	TRBD1	CASSRGDRPRQQYF	TGTGCCAGCAGCCGAGGGGACAGGCCTCGACAACAGTACTTC
TRBJ2-1	.	TRBV7-2	TRBD2	CASSSGLAGGLGKFF	TGTGCCAGCAGCTCGGGACTAGCGGGAGGGCTCGGTAAGTTCTTC
TRBJ2-7	once	TRBV19	.	CASSRAGRLTDEQYF	TGTGCCAGTAGTCGGGCAGGGCGGTTGACGGACGAGCAGTACTTC
TRBJ2-7	.	TRBV20-1	TRBD1	CSASGGNEQYF	TGCAGTGCTTCAGGGGGAAACGAGCAGTACTTC
TRBJ1-1	.	TRBV2	.	CATLSGLNTEAFF	TGTGCCACCCTTTCGGGTTTGAACACTGAAGCTTTCTTT
TRBJ2-3	.	TRBV6-5	.	CASISPGFSTDTQYF	TGTGCCAGCATCTCACCGGGATTCTCCACAGATACGCAGTATTTT
TRBJ1-5	.	TRBV11-2	.	CASSLLGQNNQPQHF	TGTGCCAGCAGCTTGCTCGGACAGAACAATCAGCCCCAGCATTTT
TRBJ1-1	.	TRBV7-2	.	CASSSQLEAFF	TGTGCCAGCAGCTCACAATTGGAAGCTTTCTTT
TRBJ1-3	.	TRBV7-2	.	CASSYSMGGAGNTIYF	TGTGCCAGCAGCTACTCAATGGGGGGGGCTGGAAACACCATATATTTT
TRBJ2-7	.	TRBV6-2/TRBV6-3	TRBD2	CASSYDRYRASGLSYEQYF	TGTGCCAGCAGTTACGACCGTTACAGGGCTAGCGGGCTTTCCTACGAGCAGTACTTC
TRBJ2-7	few	TRBV3-1/TRBV3-2	.	CASSQVLRGSSYEQYF	TGTGCCAGCAGCCAAGTACTGAGGGGGAGCTCCTACGAGCAGTACTTC
TRBJ2-1	.	TRBV27	TRBD2	CASSSLAGGLYNEQFF	TGTGCCAGCTCTTCCCTGGCGGGAGGACTATACAATGAGCAGTTCTTC
TRBJ1-1	.	TRBV3-1/TRBV3-2	TRBD1	CASISTGGNTEAFF	TGTGCCAGCATATCGACAGGGGGCAACACTGAAGCTTTCTTT
TRBJ2-5	.	TRBV20-1	TRBD2	CSGEGPTTQYF	TGCAGCGGGGAGGGTCCGACGACCCAGTACTTC
TRBJ1-4	.	TRBV4-1	.	CASSQPMARDNEKLFF	TGCGCCAGCAGCCAACCTATGGCCCGGGATAATGAAAAACTGTTTTTT
TRBJ2-1	.	TRBV18	.	CASSPPGDNEQFF	TGTGCCAGCTCACCACCTGGAGACAATGAGCAGTTCTTC
TRBJ1-2	once	TRBV5-4	TRBD1	CASSFVNRGSEGYTF	TGTGCCAGCAGCTTTGTTAACAGGGGTTCTGAAGGCTACACCTTC
TRBJ2-5	.	TRBV7-2	TRBD2	CASRAGSQETQYF	TGTGCCAGCAGAGCGGGATCCCAAGAGACCCAGTACTTC
TRBJ2-5	.	TRBV21-1	.	CASITLLERGGRMKETQYF	TGTGCCAGCATCACCCTTCTTGAGCGGGGGGGCCGAATGAAAGAGACCCAGTACTTC
TRBJ1-5	.	TRBV28	TRBD1	CASSTPGQGNQPQHF	TGTGCCAGCAGTACCCCCGGACAGGGGAATCAGCCCCAGCATTTT
TRBJ2-2	.	TRBV10-2	.	CASTRLENTGELFF	TGCGCCAGCACCCGACTAGAGAACACCGGGGAGCTGTTTTTT
TRBJ1-1	.	TRBV11-2	.	CASSLTPVGSTEAFF	TGTGCCAGCAGCTTAACCCCCGTAGGGAGCACTGAAGCTTTCTTT
TRBJ2-7	.	TRBV6-5	.	CASSYGDSSYEQYF	TGTGCCAGCAGTTACGGAGACAGCTCCTACGAGCAGTACTTC
TRBJ1-2	.	TRBV18	TRBD1	CASSPTGGNGYTF	TGTGCCAGCTCACCGACAGGGGGGAATGGCTACACCTTC
TRBJ2-1	.	TRBV5-4	.	CASSLIAEQFF	TGTGCCAGCAGCTTGATAGCTGAGCAGTTCTTC
TRBJ1-1	.	TRBV5-4	.	CASSLEGVKAFF	TGTGCCAGCAGCTTGGAGGGGGTAAAAGCTTTCTTT
TRBJ2-2	.	TRBV5-5	.	CASSFRQPPGELFF	TGTGCCAGCAGCTTCCGACAGCCGCCCGGGGAGCTGTTTTTT
TRBJ1-2	.	TRBV6-5	TRBD1	CASRTGTGDDGYTF	TGTGCCAGCAGAACCGGGACAGGTGACGATGGCTACACCTTC
TRBJ2-3	.	TRBV30	TRBD2	CAWRPNIAGYTDTQYF	TGTGCCTGGAGGCCGAATATAGCGGGATACACAGATACGCAGTATTTT
TRBJ1-1	.	TRBV10-1	TRBD1	CASSGGQGSMNTEAFF	TGCGCCAGCAGTGGGGGACAGGGCAGTATGAACACTGAAGCTTTCTTT
TRBJ1-2	.	TRBV12-3/TRBV12-4	.	CASSLVADYGYTF	TGTGCCAGCAGTTTGGTGGCCGATTATGGCTACACCTTC
TRBJ1-6	.	TRBV5-5	TRBD1	CASTGQGTSPLHF	TGTGCCAGTACGGGACAGGGGACTTCACCCCTCCACTTT